The clone carrying this T cell receptor (beta chain) was detected only once. Generated by immunoSEQ multiplex PCR, the TCRdb table keeps only in-frame clones and is missing some. The profile shows roughly 25,000 clones, 95% to 97% of them singletons. This record comes from a study of monozygotic twins with cystic fibrosis. The CDR3 length is 18 residues. Germline CDR1 MGHRA, CDR2 YSYEKL. Unmatched junction bases numbered 16, after V lost 3 bases and J lost 5 bases. The chain recombines TRBV4-1 with TRBJ2-3; 8 bases map to TRBD1. The sample taken for sequencing was blood. This clonotype was obtained from a girl aged 2 to 10 with cystic fibrosis. CDR3 coding DNA: TGCGCCAGCAGCCACTTACCGTTAGTAGGACAGGGAATAGATACGCAGTATTTT. Residues: CASSHLPLVGQGIDTQYF.